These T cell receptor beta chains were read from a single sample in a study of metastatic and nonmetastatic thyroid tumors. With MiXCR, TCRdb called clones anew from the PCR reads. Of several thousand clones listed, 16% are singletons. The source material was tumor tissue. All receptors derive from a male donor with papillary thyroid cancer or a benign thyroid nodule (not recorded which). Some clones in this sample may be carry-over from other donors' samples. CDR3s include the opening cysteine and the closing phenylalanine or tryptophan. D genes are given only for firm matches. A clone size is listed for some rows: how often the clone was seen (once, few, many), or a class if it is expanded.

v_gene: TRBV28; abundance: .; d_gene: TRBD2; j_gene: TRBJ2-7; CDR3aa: CASSWTPKRLAGIKQYF; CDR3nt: TGTGCCAGCAGTTGGACCCCTAAGAGACTAGCGGGAATCAAGCAGTACTTC
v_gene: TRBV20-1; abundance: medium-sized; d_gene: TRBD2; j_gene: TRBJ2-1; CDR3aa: CSARERGPAGGQQFF; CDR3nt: TGCAGTGCTAGAGAACGGGGTCCAGCGGGAGGACAACAGTTCTTC
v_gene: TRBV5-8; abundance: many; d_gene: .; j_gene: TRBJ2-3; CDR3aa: CASSPQTRADTQYF; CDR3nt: TGTGCCAGCAGCCCTCAGACTAGGGCGGATACGCAGTATTTT
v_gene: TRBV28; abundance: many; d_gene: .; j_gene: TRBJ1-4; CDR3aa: CASRPERRGEVEKLFF; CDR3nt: TGTGCCAGCAGGCCGGAGCGTCGGGGAGAGGTTGAAAAACTGTTTTTT
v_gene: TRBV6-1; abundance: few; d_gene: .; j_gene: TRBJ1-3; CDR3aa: CASRDQGFSGNTIYF; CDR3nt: TGTGCCAGCAGGGACCAGGGATTCTCTGGAAACACCATATATTTT
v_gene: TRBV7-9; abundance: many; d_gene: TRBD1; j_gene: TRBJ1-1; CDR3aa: CASSPKRQGVTEAFF; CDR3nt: TGTGCCAGCAGCCCTAAGAGACAGGGGGTGACTGAAGCTTTCTTT
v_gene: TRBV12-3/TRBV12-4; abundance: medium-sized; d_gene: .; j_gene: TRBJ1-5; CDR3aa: CASSFVVGQASNQPQHF; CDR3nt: TGTGCCAGCAGTTTTGTCGTGGGGCAGGCTAGCAATCAGCCCCAGCATTTT
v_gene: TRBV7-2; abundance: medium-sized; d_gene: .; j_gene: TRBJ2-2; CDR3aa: CASSFGRGGNTGELFF; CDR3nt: TGTGCCAGCAGCTTCGGTCGGGGTGGGAACACCGGGGAGCTGTTTTTT
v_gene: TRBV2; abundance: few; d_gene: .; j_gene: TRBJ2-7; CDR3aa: CASSEGPRGLEQYF; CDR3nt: TGTGCCAGCAGTGAAGGCCCCCGAGGTCTCGAGCAGTACTTC
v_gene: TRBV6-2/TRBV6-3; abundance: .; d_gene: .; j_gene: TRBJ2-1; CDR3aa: CASNKGGGGYNEQFF; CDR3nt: TGTGCCAGCAATAAGGGGGGAGGCGGCTACAATGAGCAGTTCTTC
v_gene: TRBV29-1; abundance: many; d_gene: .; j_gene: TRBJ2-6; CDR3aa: CSVIPLWANVLTF; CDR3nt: TGCAGCGTTATTCCCCTCTGGGCCAACGTCCTGACTTTC
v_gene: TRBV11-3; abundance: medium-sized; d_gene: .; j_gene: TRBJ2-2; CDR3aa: CASSLGTMLGADTGELFF; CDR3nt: TGTGCCAGCAGCTTAGGCACCATGTTAGGGGCAGATACCGGGGAGCTGTTTTTT
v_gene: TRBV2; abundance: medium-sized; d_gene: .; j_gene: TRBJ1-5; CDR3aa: CASSEMAGSQPQHF; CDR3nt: TGTGCCAGCAGTGAAATGGCAGGTAGTCAGCCCCAGCATTTT
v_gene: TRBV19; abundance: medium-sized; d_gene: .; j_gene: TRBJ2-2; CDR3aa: CASSKAEGLGELFF; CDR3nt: TGTGCCAGTAGCAAGGCGGAAGGGTTAGGGGAGCTGTTTTTT
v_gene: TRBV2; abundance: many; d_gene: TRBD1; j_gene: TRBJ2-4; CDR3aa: CASSKTGGQGNIQYF; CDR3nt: TGTGCCAGCAGTAAGACAGGGGGCCAAGGGAACATTCAGTACTTC
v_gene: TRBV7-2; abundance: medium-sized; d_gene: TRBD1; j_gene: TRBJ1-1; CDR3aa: CASRTWTGESEAFF; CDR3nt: TGTGCCAGCAGAACCTGGACAGGGGAATCTGAAGCTTTCTTT
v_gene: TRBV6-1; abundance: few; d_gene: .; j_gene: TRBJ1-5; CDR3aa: CASSVQRYNQPQHF; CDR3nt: TGTGCCAGCAGTGTTCAACGGTACAATCAGCCCCAGCATTTT
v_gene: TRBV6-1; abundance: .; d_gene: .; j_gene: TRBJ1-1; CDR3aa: CASSKTGVDTEAFF; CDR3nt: TGTGCCAGCAGCAAGACAGGAGTAGACACTGAAGCTTTCTTT
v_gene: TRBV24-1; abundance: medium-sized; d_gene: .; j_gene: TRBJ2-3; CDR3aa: CATSDSRDPYTDTQYF; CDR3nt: TGTGCCACCAGTGACTCCCGGGACCCTTACACAGATACGCAGTATTTT
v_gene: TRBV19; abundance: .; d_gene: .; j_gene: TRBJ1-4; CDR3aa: CASSKTDRIELFF; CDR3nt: TGTGCCAGTAGCAAGACTGACAGGATTGAACTGTTTTTT
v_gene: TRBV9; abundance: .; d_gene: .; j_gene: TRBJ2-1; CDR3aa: CASSPSGGQVYEQFF; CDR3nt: TGTGCCAGCAGCCCGTCCGGGGGGCAGGTATATGAGCAGTTCTTC
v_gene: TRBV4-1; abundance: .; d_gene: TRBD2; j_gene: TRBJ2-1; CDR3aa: CASSQGLAAYNEQFF; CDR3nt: TGCGCCAGCAGCCAGGGACTAGCGGCCTACAATGAGCAGTTCTTC
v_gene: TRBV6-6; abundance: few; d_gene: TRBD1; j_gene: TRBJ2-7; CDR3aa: CAAVAHGQGRCEQYF; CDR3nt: TGTGCTGCAGTTGCTCATGGACAGGGTAGGTGCGAGCAGTACTTC
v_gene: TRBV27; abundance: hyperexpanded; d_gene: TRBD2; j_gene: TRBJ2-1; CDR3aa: CASSLRLAGYNEQFF; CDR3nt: TGTGCCAGCAGTTTAAGACTAGCGGGGTACAATGAGCAGTTCTTC
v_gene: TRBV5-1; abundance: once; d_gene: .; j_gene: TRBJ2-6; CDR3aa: CASKIRVTDSGANVLTF; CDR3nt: TGCGCCAGCAAAATTCGGGTTACCGACTCTGGGGCCAACGTCCTGACTTTC
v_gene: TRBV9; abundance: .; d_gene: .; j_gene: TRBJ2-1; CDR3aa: CASSAGEYNEQFF; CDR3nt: TGTGCCAGCAGCGCGGGAGAATACAATGAGCAGTTCTTC
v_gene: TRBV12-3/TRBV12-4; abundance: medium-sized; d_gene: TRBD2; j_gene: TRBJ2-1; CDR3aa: CASRVGLAGFRDEQFF; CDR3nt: TGTGCCAGCAGAGTAGGACTAGCGGGCTTTCGGGATGAGCAGTTCTTC
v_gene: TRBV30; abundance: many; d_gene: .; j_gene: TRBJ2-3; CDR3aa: CAWSVSYRTDTQYF; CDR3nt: TGTGCCTGGAGTGTTAGCTATCGCACAGATACGCAGTATTTT
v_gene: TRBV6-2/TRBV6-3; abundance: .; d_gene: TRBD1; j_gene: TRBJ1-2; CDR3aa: CASSSRQGLGYGYTF; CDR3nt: TGTGCCAGCAGTTCTCGACAGGGCCTAGGATATGGCTACACCTTC
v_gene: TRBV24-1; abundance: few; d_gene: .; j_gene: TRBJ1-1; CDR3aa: CATRGGEPGTEAFF; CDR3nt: TGTGCCACACGAGGTGGCGAACCGGGGACTGAAGCTTTCTTT
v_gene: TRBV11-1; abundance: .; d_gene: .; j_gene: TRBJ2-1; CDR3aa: CASSLASGRGGNEQSF; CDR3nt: TGTGCCAGCAGCTTAGCCTCTGGAAGAGGAGGAAATGAGCAGTCCTTC
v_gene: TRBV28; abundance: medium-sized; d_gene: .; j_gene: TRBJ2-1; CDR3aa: CASSPTESPYNEQFF; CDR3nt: TGTGCCAGCAGCCCGACAGAGAGTCCCTACAATGAGCAGTTCTTC
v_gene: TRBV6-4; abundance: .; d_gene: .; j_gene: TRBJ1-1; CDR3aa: CASSDSSRGTEAFF; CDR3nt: TGTGCCAGCAGTGACTCAAGTAGAGGCACTGAAGCTTTCTTT
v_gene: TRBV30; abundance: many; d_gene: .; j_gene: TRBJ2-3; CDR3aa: CAWTVGGGAADTQYF; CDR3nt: TGTGCCTGGACCGTTGGGGGGGGGGCGGCAGATACGCAGTATTTT
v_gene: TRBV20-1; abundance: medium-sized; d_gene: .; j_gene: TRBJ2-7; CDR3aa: CSANGRRGGYEQYF; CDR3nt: TGCAGTGCCAACGGGCGGAGGGGGGGCTACGAGCAGTACTTC
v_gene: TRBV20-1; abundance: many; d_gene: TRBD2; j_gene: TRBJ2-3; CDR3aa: CSASSGVTDTQYF; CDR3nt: TGCAGTGCCAGTAGCGGGGTCACAGATACGCAGTATTTT
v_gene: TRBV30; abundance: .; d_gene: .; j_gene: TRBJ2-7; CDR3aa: CAWAKTDSIYEQYF; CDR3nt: TGTGCCTGGGCCAAGACGGACAGTATCTACGAGCAGTACTTC
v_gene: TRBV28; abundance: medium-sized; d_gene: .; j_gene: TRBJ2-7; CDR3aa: CASKFIGATYEQYF; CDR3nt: TGTGCCAGCAAGTTTATCGGGGCGACCTACGAGCAGTACTTC
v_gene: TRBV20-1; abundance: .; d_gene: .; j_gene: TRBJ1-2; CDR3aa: CSATGRVGTYGYTF; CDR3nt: TGCAGTGCCACAGGACGGGTGGGGACCTACGGTTACACCTTC
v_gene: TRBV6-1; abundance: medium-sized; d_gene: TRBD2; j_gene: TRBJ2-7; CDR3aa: CASRAGGLSYEQYF; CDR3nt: TGTGCCAGCCGGGCGGGAGGTCTTTCCTACGAGCAGTACTTC
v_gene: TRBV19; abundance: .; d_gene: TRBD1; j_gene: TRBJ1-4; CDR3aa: CASNPGQANEKLFF; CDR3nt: TGTGCCAGTAATCCGGGACAGGCTAATGAAAAACTGTTTTTT
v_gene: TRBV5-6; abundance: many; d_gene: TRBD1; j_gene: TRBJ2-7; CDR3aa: CASSGTGTELGEQYF; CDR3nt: TGTGCCAGCAGCGGAACCGGGACAGAGTTGGGCGAGCAGTACTTC
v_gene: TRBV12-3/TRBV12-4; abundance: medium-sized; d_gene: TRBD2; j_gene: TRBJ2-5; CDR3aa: CASSRSSGRIEETQYF; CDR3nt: TGTGCCAGCAGTCGATCTAGCGGGAGGATAGAGGAGACCCAGTACTTC
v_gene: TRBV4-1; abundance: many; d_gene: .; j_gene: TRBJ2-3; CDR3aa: CASSQARGARRDTDTQYF; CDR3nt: TGCGCCAGCAGCCAAGCCCGGGGGGCTCGGCGAGACACAGATACGCAGTATTTT
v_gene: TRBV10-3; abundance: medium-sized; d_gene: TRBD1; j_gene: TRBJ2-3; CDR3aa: CATGDRANTDTQYF; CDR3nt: TGTGCCACCGGGGACAGGGCAAACACAGATACGCAGTATTTT
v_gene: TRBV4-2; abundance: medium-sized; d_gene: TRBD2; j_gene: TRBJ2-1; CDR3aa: CASSPAPSGTSYNEQFF; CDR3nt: TGTGCCAGCAGCCCTGCCCCTAGCGGTACGTCCTACAATGAGCAGTTCTTC
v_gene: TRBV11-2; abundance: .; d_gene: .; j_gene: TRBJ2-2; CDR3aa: CASSYTSGRNTGELFF; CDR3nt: TGTGCCAGCAGCTATACCTCAGGGAGAAACACCGGGGAGCTGTTTTTT
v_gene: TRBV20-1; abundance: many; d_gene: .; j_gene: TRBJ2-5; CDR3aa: CSAREFSETQYF; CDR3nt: TGCAGTGCTAGAGAGTTTAGTGAGACCCAGTACTTC
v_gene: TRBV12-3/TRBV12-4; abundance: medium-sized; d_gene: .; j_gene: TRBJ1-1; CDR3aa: CASISDGGLGTEAFF; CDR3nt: TGTGCCAGCATTTCCGACGGGGGGCTAGGCACTGAAGCTTTCTTT
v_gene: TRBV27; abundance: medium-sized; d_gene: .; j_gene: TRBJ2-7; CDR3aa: CASSLGPYSYEQYF; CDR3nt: TGTGCCAGCAGTTTGGGGCCGTACTCCTACGAGCAGTACTTC
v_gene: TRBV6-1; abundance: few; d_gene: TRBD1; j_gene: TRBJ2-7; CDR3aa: CASSRDRNTYEQYF; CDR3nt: TGTGCCAGCTCAAGGGACAGGAATACCTACGAGCAGTACTTC
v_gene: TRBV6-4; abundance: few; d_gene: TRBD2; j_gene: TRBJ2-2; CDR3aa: CASGTNTWELFF; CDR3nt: TGTGCCAGCGGGACTAACACCTGGGAGCTGTTTTTT
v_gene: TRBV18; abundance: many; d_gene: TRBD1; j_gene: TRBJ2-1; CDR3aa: CASSWEPGQGALEQFF; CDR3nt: TGTGCCAGCTCATGGGAACCGGGACAGGGGGCACTGGAGCAGTTCTTC
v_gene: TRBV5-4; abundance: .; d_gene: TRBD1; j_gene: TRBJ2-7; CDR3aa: CASSRPGTGVERYF; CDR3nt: TGTGCCAGCAGCCGTCCCGGGACAGGGGTCGAGCGGTACTTC
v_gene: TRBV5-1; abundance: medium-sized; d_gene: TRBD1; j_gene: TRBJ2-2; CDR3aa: CASSLRQGEGGELFF; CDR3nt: TGCGCCAGCAGCTTAAGACAGGGAGAAGGCGGGGAGCTGTTTTTT
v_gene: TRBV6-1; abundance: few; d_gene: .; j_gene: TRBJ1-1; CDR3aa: CASIRQWNTEAFF; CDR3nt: TGTGCCAGCATCCGACAGTGGAACACTGAAGCTTTCTTT
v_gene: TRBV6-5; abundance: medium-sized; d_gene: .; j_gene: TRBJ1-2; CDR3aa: CASSYSQRIAVNGYTF; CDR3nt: TGTGCCAGCAGTTACTCGCAAAGGATCGCGGTAAATGGCTACACCTTC